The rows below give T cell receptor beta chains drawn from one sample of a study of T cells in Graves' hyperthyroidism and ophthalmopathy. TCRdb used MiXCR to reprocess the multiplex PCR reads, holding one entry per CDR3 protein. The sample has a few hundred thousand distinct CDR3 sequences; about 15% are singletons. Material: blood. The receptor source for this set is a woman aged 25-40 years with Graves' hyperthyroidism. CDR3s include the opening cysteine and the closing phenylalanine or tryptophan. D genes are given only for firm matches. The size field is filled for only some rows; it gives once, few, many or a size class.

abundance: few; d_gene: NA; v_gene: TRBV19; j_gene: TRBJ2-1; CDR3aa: CASSIGSRAPYNEQFF; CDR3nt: TGTGCCAGTAGTATAGGTAGCAGGGCCCCCTACAATGAGCAGTTCTTC
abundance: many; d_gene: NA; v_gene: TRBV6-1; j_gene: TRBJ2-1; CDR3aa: CASSQRVGFNEQFF; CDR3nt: TGTGCCAGCAGTCAGCGGGTAGGATTCAATGAGCAGTTCTTC
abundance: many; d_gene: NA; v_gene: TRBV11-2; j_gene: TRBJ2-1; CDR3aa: CASSLYIFYNEQFF; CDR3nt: TGTGCCAGCAGCTTATATATCTTTTACAATGAGCAGTTCTTC
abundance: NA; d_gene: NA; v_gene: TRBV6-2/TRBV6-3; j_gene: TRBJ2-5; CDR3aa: CASSYDVADQETQYF; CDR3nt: TGTGCCAGCAGTTATGATGTAGCGGACCAGGAGACCCAGTACTTC
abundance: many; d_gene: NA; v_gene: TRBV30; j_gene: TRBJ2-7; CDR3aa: CAWSGGPFSYEQYF; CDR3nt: TGTGCCTGGAGTGGCGGGCCTTTCTCCTACGAGCAGTACTTC
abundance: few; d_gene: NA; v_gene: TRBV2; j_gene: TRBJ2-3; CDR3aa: CASTSDLAVGTDTQYF; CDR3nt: TGTGCCAGCACCTCCGACTTAGCGGTGGGCACAGATACGCAGTATTTT
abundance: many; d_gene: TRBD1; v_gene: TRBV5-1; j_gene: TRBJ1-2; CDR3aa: CASSLVGTGGDYGYTF; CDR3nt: TGCGCCAGCAGCTTGGTGGGGACAGGGGGCGACTATGGCTACACCTTC
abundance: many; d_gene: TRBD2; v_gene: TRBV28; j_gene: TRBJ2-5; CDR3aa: CASNPTSGGGETQYF; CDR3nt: TGTGCCAGCAACCCGACTAGCGGAGGGGGGGAGACCCAGTACTTC
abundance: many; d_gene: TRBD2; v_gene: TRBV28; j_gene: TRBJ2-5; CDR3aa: CASSQGLAGSQETQYF; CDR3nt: TGTGCCAGCAGTCAAGGACTAGCGGGAAGCCAAGAGACCCAGTACTTC
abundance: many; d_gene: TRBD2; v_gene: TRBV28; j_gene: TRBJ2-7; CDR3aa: CASSSGTPYEQYF; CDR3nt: TGTGCCAGTTCTAGCGGCACCCCCTACGAGCAGTACTTC
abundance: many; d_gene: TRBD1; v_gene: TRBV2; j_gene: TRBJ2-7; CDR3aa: CASGGQGTAYEQYF; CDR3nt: TGTGCCAGCGGGGGACAGGGGACCGCCTACGAGCAGTACTTC
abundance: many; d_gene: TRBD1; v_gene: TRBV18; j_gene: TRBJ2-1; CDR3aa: CASSPLTGLDNEQFF; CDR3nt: TGTGCCAGCTCACCACTGACAGGGCTGGACAATGAGCAGTTCTTC
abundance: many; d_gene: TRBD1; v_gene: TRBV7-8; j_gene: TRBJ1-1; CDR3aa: CASSLLTGGYTEAFF; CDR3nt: TGTGCCAGCAGCTTGCTTACAGGGGGCTACACTGAAGCTTTCTTT
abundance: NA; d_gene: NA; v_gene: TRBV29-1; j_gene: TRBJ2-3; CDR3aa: CSVEPLNTDTQYF; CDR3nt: TGCAGCGTTGAGCCCCTAAACACAGATACGCAGTATTTT
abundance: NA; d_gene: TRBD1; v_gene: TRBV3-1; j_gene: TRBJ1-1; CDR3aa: CASSPGGDGEAFF; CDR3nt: TGTGCCAGCAGCCCAGGGGGCGACGGTGAAGCTTTCTTT
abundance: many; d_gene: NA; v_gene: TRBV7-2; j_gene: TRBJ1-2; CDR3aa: CASSLAEATGYGYTF; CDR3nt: TGTGCCAGCAGCTTAGCGGAGGCGACAGGCTATGGCTACACCTTC
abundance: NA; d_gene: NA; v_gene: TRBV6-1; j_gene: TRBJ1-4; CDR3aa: CASSQGNEKLFF; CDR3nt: TGTGCCAGCAGTCAGGGAAATGAAAAACTGTTTTTT
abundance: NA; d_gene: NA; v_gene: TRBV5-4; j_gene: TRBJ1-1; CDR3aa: CASSPQSGVNTEAFF; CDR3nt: TGTGCCAGCAGCCCTCAGAGCGGGGTGAACACTGAAGCTTTCTTT
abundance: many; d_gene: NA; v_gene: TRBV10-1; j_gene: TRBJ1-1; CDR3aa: CASSIIRENTEAFF; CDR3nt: TGCGCCAGCAGTATAATACGTGAGAACACTGAAGCTTTCTTT
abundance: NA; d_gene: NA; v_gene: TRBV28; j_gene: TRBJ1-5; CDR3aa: CASSFKAGALGNQPQHF; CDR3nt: TGTGCCAGCAGTTTTAAGGCAGGGGCCTTGGGCAATCAGCCCCAGCATTTT
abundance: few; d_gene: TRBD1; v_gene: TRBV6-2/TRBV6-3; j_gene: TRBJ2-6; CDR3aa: CASSYSRQAGGPIGANVLTF; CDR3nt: TGTGCCAGCAGTTACTCTCGCCAAGCAGGGGGTCCCATCGGGGCCAACGTCCTGACTTTC